Sequencing of this TCR beta chain was carried out in a study of shared clonotypes between healthy human individuals. CDR3 size: 16 residues. Per the germline V gene, CDR1 is SGDLS and CDR2 is YYNGEE. The V and J ends lost 4 bases and 0 bases respectively, with 14 bases between them. When replicate PCRs were run on sorted subsets, they used about 220 ng DNA, 28,000 or so T cell genomes. Profiled with immunoSEQ multiplex PCR; TCRdb holds only in-frame clones, not every one. The data show 600,000 or so clones, 95% to 98% seen once. Naive CD8 populations comprised CD45RO-negative cells positively selected for CCR7, excluding terminally differentiated effector memory CD45RA+ cells.

The receptor's source is a man aged 30-40 years in good health. Sequenced material: naive CD8+ T cells sorted from blood. This sequence joins TRBV9 and TRBJ1-3; TRBD1 is a possible D gene (5 bases). CDR3 bases: TGTGCCAGCAGCTTACGACAGATCCTCTCTGGAAACACCATATATTTT. It is translated as CASSLRQILSGNTIYF.